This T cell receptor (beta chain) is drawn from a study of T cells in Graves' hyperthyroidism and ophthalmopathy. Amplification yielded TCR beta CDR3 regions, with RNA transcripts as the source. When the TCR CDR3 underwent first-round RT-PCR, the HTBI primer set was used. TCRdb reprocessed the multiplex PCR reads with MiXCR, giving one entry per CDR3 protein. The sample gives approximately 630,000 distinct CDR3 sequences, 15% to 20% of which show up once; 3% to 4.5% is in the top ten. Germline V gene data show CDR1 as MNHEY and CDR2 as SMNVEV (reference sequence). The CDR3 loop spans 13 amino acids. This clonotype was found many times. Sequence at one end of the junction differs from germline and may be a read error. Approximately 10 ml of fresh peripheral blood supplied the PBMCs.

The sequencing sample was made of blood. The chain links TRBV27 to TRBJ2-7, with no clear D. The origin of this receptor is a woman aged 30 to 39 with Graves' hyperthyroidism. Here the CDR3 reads CASSLSAPYGQYF. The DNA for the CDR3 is TGTGCCAGCAGTTTATCCGCCCCCTACGGGCAGTACTTC.